One sample yielded the 22 T cell receptor beta chains listed below, sequenced in a study of T cells in Graves' hyperthyroidism and ophthalmopathy. TCR beta CDR3 sequences were amplified from RNA transcripts. During a first-round RT-PCR of the TCR CDR3, the HTBI primer set was used. In TCRdb, the multiplex PCR reads were re-called with MiXCR into one record per CDR3 protein. The sample has about 640,000 distinct CDR3 sequences, more than 20% seen once. Sequenced material: blood. The receptors were gathered from a man aged 30 to 39 with Graves' ophthalmopathy.

This clonotype came up many times. The chain recombines TRBV28 with TRBJ2-7; possible D gene TRBD2, 5 bases. In germline, CDR1 is MDHEN, CDR2 SYDVKM. This CDR3 region has 12 residues. V lost 4 bases to trimming and J lost 3 bases, with 7 bases between them. CDR3 DNA: TGTGCCAGCAGTTGGGAGAACTACGAGCAGTACTTC. It translates to CASSWENYEQYF.

V and J are TRBV6-4 and TRBJ2-3, with D possibly called TRBD1 or TRBD2 (5 bases each). Trimming cost V 4 bases and J 3 bases, with 11 bases left between them. This CDR3 has 14 residues. Looked up from germline, CDR1 is MRHNA and CDR2 is SNTAGT. This chain's CDR3 is CASSGGDETDTQYF. CDR3 bases: TGTGCCAGCAGTGGAGGGGATGAAACAGATACGCAGTATTTT.

This rearrangement joins TRBV3-1 to TRBJ1-5, with a tentative D call TRBD1 (5 bases). Germline V gene lookup returns CDR1 LGHDT and CDR2 YNNKEL (reference sequence). Trimming removed 4 bases at V and 13 bases at J, with 14 bases between. There are 12 residues in the CDR3. The CDR3 coding sequence is TGTGCCAGCAGCCTTGAGGGGAGGACGCAGCATTTT. Protein sequence: CASSLEGRTQHF. The full variable domain, with the rest looked up from reference TRBV3-1 and TRBJ1-5, is DTAVSQTPKYLVTQMGNDKSIKCEQNLGHDTMYWYKQDSKKFLKIMFSYNNKELIINETVPNRFSPKSPDKAHLNLHINSLELGDSAVYFCASSLEGRTQHFGDGTRLSIL.

There are many counts of this clonotype. The chain uses TRBV7-2 and TRBJ1-2; D gene unclear. Germline V lookup: CDR1 SGHTA, CDR2 FQGNSA. The CDR3 covers 14 residues. V was clipped by 5 bases and J by 8 bases, with 18 bases between them. For the CDR3, the DNA is TGTGCCAGCAGCATAGACGTCGGGGAGGGAGGCTACACCTTC. This gives the protein CASSIDVGEGGYTF.

The sample holds a few counts of this clonotype. This rearrangement joins TRBV5-5 to TRBJ1-1; tentative D call: TRBD1 (5 bases). Deletions cut 0 bases from V and 0 bases from J, with 9 bases between. CDR3 length: 15 residues. Germline lookup yields CDR1 SGHKS and CDR2 YYEKEE (reference sequence). The CDR3 loop reads CASSLVQGLNTEAFF. The CDR3 DNA follows: TGTGCCAGCAGCTTGGTTCAGGGACTGAACACTGAAGCTTTCTTT. Full variable domain (rest looked up from reference TRBV5-5 and TRBJ1-1): DAGVTQSPTHLIKTRGQQVTLRCSPISGHKSVSWYQQVLGQGPQFIFQYYEKEERGRGNFPDRFSARQFPNYSSELNVNALLLGDSALYLCASSLVQGLNTEAFFGQGTRLTVV.

CDR3 amino acids: CASTTPPRTGDYGYTF. CDR3 coding DNA: TGTGCCAGCACCACTCCGCCGAGGACAGGAGACTATGGCTACACCTTC. This chain connects TRBV6-4 to TRBJ1-2, with 7 bases matching TRBD1. The CDR3 sequence is 16 residues long. Germline-derived CDR1 and CDR2 are MRHNA and SNTAGT. Trimming at V came to 7 bases and at J to 3 bases, leaving 14 bases not matched to a gene.

The chain is built from TRBV6-2 or TRBV6-3 and TRBJ1-5; D is perhaps TRBD1 (5 bases). V lost 8 bases to trimming and J lost 6 bases, with 11 bases between them. This CDR3 has 12 residues. Looked up from germline, CDR1 is MNHEY and CDR2 is SVGEGT. The CDR3 coding sequence is TGTGCCAGCGGCAGGGAGGGTCAGCCCCAGCATTTT. Translating it yields CASGREGQPQHF.

The chain couples TRBV29-1 to TRBJ2-7; the D gene is possibly TRBD2 (6 bases). The CDR3 loop spans 15 amino acids. V lost 7 bases, J lost 4 bases, and 23 bases lay in between. Germline V CDR1 and CDR2: SQVTM, ANQGSEA. The chain's CDR3 is CSASGTSEGRYEQYF. CDR3 coding DNA: TGCAGCGCTTCCGGGACTTCAGAGGGCAGGTACGAGCAGTACTTC.

This clonotype was picked up many times. V usage is TRBV3-1 and J usage is TRBJ1-5; D unresolved. Trimming cost V 0 bases and J 5 bases, with 5 bases left between them. The CDR3 is made up of 13 amino acids. The germline gives CDR1 LGHDT, CDR2 YNNKEL (reference sequence). The CDR3 DNA follows: TGTGCCAGCAGCCAAGAATTGGATCAGCCCCAGCATTTT. Its protein is CASSQELDQPQHF. Combining the CDR3 with reference TRBV3-1 and TRBJ1-5 gives the whole variable domain DTAVSQTPKYLVTQMGNDKSIKCEQNLGHDTMYWYKQDSKKFLKIMFSYNNKELIINETVPNRFSPKSPDKAHLNLHINSLELGDSAVYFCASSQELDQPQHFGDGTRLSIL.

Comment on this clonotype: The junction departs from the called germline gene at one end, perhaps through a read error. The V and J genes are TRBV30 and TRBJ1-3; D remains unclear. This CDR3 has 13 residues. The V gene's germline CDR1 is GTSNPN and CDR2 SVGIG (reference sequence). For the CDR3, the DNA is TGTGCCCGGAGTGTAAAAATTGGAAACACCATATATTTT. This gives the protein CARSVKIGNTIYF.

This clonotype was detected only a few times. J is TRBJ1-1 and V is TRBV14; 10 bases are shared with TRBD1. The V gene end was trimmed by 0 bases and the J gene end by 0 bases; junction bases not matched to a gene: 7. Germline values: CDR1 SGHDN, CDR2 FVKESK. The CDR3 has 18 amino acids. CDR3 amino acids: CASSQDWGQGKLNTEAFF. The CDR3 DNA sequence: TGTGCCAGCAGCCAAGATTGGGGACAGGGGAAATTGAACACTGAAGCTTTCTTT.

This clonotype was recorded many times. V is TRBV28 and J is TRBJ1-4, with 7 bases identical to TRBD1. Germline values: CDR1 MDHEN, CDR2 SYDVKM. There are 16 residues in the CDR3. After removal of 6 bases from V and 0 bases from J, the junction contained 7 bases not matched to a gene. For the CDR3, the DNA is TGTGCCAGCAGATCCATCGACAGGGCAACTAATGAAAAACTGTTTTTT. Translating it yields CASRSIDRATNEKLFF.

The chain uses TRBV28 and TRBJ1-5; D may be TRBD1 (5 bases). CDR1 and CDR2 (germline): MDHEN, SYDVKM. Trimming removed 5 bases at V and 7 bases at J, with 15 bases between. This CDR3 comprises 14 residues. The chain's CDR3 is CASSATTGTQPQHF. The CDR3 DNA follows: TGTGCCAGCAGTGCGACCACGGGGACCCAGCCCCAGCATTTT.

The V and J genes are TRBV19 and TRBJ1-5; 7 nucleotides agree with TRBD1. The CDR3 is made up of 14 amino acids. Looked up from germline, CDR1 is LNHDA and CDR2 is SQIVND (reference sequence). The J segment lost 5 bases and the V segment lost 4 bases, leaving 5 bases of the junction unmatched. This chain's CDR3 is CASSRTGTDQPQHF. Written as DNA, the CDR3 is TGTGCCAGTAGTAGGACCGGGACAGATCAGCCCCAGCATTTT.

This clonotype was recorded many times. This sequence joins TRBV27 and TRBJ1-1, with TRBD1 identical over 8 bases. Losses at the gene ends were 1 base for V and 10 bases for J; bases not matched to a gene: 14. Germline-derived CDR1 and CDR2 are MNHEY and SMNVEV (reference sequence). CDR3 length: 16 residues. Here the CDR3 DNA reads TGTGCCAGCAGTTTATTTCCCGGACAGGGTCGGTTAGGAGCTTTCTTT. Protein: CASSLFPGQGRLGAFF.

This rearrangement joins TRBV12-3 or TRBV12-4 to TRBJ1-1, with unresolved D. With 11 bases removed from V and 4 bases from J, the gap between germline ends came to 20 bases. The length of the CDR3 is 14 residues. The CDR3 region has the DNA TGTGCCGACCGGCCGGTTGGTGAGTCCACTGAAGCTTTCTTT. Its protein product is CADRPVGESTEAFF.

This clonotype was picked up a small number of times. The chain carries TRBV27 and TRBJ2-4; D gene uncertain. There are 17 residues in the CDR3. V lost 0 bases, J lost 0 bases, and 12 bases lay in between. The germline V gene encodes CDR1 MNHEY and CDR2 SMNVEV (reference sequence). The CDR3 here is CASSLSSELLAKNIQYF. The CDR3 nucleotides read TGTGCCAGCAGTTTATCGTCGGAGTTGCTAGCCAAAAACATTCAGTACTTC.

The J gene is TRBJ2-7, the V gene TRBV11-2; D is perhaps TRBD2 (6 bases). The CDR3 spans 13 residues. V gave up 1 base and J gave up 7 bases, with 11 bases separating them. Germline V lookup: CDR1 SGHAT, CDR2 FQNNGV. For the CDR3, the DNA is TGTGCCAGCAGCTTAGTGCTAGCGAGGGAGCAGTACTTC. Its protein product is CASSLVLAREQYF. Full variable domain (outside the CDR3, taken from reference TRBV11-2 and TRBJ2-7): EAGVAQSPRYKIIEKRQSVAFWCNPISGHATLYWYQQILGQGPKLLIQFQNNGVVDDSQLPKDRFSAERLKGVDSTLKIQPAKLEDSAVYLCASSLVLAREQYFGPGTRLTVT.

This clonotype was detected only a few times. A read error may produce the germline difference seen at one junction end. The genes are TRBV15 and TRBJ1-5, with D possibly matching TRBD1 (6 bases). This CDR3 is 14 amino acids long. Germline V gene sequence: CDR1 LNHNV, CDR2 YYDKDF (reference sequence). The CDR3 loop is CATSPHLGGEPRHF. CDR3 bases: TGTGCCACCAGCCCACACCTAGGGGGGGAGCCCCGGCATTTT.

In its sample, this clonotype was seen a few times. The chain has TRBV9 and TRBJ2-1; 8 nucleotides agree with TRBD2. This CDR3 is built from 15 residues. With V trimmed by 3 bases and J by 1 base, 3 bases remained unmatched. Germline V CDR1 and CDR2: SGDLS, YYNGEE. CDR3 in DNA: TGTGCCAGCAGCGCCGCTAGCGGGTCCTACAATGAGCAGTTCTTC. This codes for CASSAASGSYNEQFF.

This clonotype was seen more than once but under ten times. The chain has TRBV20-1 and TRBJ1-4, with D possibly TRBD1 on 5 matching bases. With 3 bases removed from V and 2 bases from J, the gap between germline ends came to 13 bases. Germline-derived CDR1 and CDR2 are DFQATT and SNEGSKA (reference sequence). The CDR3 is 15 amino acids. The CDR3: CSASPFGATNEKLFF. The DNA for the CDR3 is TGCAGTGCTAGTCCCTTTGGGGCGACTAATGAAAAACTGTTTTTT.

About this clonotype: One base away lies a much larger clone, so this may be a sequencing read error. The V gene is TRBV30, the J gene TRBJ1-5; D unresolved. Germline CDR1 GTSNPN, CDR2 SVGIG (reference sequence). The CDR3 covers 14 residues. This CDR3 is CAWSNQVHNRPQHF. The CDR3 DNA reads TGTGCCTGGAGTAACCAGGTCCACAATCGGCCCCAGCATTTT.